This T cell receptor (beta chain) was sequenced for a study of blood T cell repertoires in COVID-19. The wider study: Specimens from acute and convalescent COVID-19 originated in the United States, Italy and Spain. The cDNA or gDNA used as material had been derived from T cells, B-cell-depleted T cells, or PBMCs.

CDR1 and CDR2 (germline): MNHEY, SVGAGI. V lost 1 base, J lost 4 bases, and 13 bases lay in between. The CDR3 extends over 16 amino acids. Source study methods: Estimated nucleated cell counts came from reference gene primer amplification. Profiling relied on immunoSEQ multiplex PCR, and the TCRdb table lists in-frame clones only, not all of them. The D gene and trimming were derived from the DNA, and the V and J assignments and clone size from that table. The data contain 240,000 or so clones, about four fifths of them singletons. V and J are TRBV6-5 and TRBJ2-2; D is perhaps TRBD2 (6 bases). The receptor was isolated from a woman in her late teens or twenties with acute or convalescent COVID-19. Sample: peripheral blood. CDR3 in amino acids: CASSYYLGGTTGELFF. CDR3 sequence (DNA): TGTGCCAGCAGTTACTATTTAGGAGGGACCACCGGGGAGCTGTTTTTT.